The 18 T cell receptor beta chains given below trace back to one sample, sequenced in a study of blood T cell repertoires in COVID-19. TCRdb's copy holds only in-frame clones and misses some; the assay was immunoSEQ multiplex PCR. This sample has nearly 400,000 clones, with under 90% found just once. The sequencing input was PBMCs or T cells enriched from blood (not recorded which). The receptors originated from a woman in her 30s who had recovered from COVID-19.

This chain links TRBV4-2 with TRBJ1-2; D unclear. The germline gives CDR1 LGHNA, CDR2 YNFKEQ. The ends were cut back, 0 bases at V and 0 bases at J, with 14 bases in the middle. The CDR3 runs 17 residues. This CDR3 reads CASSQELLLTTNYGYTF. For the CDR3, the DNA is TGTGCCAGCAGCCAAGAGTTGCTCCTTACAACTAACTATGGCTACACCTTC.

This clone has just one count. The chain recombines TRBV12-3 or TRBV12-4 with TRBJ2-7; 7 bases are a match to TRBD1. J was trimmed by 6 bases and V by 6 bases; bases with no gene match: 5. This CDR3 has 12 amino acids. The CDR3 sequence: CASRRQGREQYF. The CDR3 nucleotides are TGTGCCAGCAGGAGACAGGGTCGCGAGCAGTACTTC.

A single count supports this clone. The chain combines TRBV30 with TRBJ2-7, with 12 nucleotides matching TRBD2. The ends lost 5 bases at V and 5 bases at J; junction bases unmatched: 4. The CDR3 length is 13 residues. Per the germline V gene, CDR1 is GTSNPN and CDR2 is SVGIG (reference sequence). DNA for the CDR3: TGTGCCTGGTGGACTAGCGGGACGAACGAGCAGTACTTC. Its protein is CAWWTSGTNEQYF. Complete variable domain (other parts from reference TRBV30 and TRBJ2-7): SQTIHQWPATLVQPVGSPLSLECTVEGTSNPNLYWYRQAAGRGLQLLFYSVGIGQISSEVPQNLSASRPQDRQFILSSKKLLLSDSGFYLCAWWTSGTNEQYFGPGTRLTVT.

The CDR3 region has the DNA TGTGCCCGACGGGACAGTCAGTACGAGCAGTACTTC. This translates into CARRDSQYEQYF. This chain links TRBV30 with TRBJ2-7; 7 nucleotides align to TRBD1. Trimming cost V 8 bases and J 4 bases; bases outside gene matches: 8. This CDR3 region has 12 residues. Germline CDR1 is GTSNPN and CDR2 is SVGIG (reference sequence).

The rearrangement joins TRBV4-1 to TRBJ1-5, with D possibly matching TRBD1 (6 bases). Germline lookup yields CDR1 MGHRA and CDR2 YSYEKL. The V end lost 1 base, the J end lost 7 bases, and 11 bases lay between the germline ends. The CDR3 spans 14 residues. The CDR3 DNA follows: TGCGCCAGCAGCCAAGCGAGGGGGTCGCAGCCCCAGCATTTT. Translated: CASSQARGSQPQHF.

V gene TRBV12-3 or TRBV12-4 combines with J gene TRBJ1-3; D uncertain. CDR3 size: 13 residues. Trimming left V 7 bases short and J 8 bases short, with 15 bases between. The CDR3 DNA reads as TGTGCCAGCAACGAGGTATCGGGATACACCATATATTTT. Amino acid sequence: CASNEVSGYTIYF.

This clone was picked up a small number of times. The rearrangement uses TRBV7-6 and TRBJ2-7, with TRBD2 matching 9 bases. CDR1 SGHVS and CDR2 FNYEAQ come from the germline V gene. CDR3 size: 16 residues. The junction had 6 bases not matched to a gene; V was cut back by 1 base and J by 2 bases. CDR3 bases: TGTGCCAGCAGCTTAGTCCCGTCTAGCGGGACCTACGAGCAGTACTTC. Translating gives CASSLVPSSGTYEQYF.

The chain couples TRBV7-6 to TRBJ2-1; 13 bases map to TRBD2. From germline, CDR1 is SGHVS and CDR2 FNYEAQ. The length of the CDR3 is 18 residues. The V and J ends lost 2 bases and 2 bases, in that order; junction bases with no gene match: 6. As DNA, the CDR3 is TGTGCCAGCAGCTTAAGAGGACTAGCGGGAGCGCCCTACAATGAGCAGTTCTTC. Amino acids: CASSLRGLAGAPYNEQFF.

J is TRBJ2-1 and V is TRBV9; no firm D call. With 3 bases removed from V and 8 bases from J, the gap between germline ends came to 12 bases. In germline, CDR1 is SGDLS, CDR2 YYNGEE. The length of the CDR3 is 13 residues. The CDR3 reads CASSDTEVHEQFF. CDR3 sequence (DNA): TGTGCCAGCAGCGACACCGAGGTCCATGAGCAGTTCTTC.

The CDR3 coding sequence is TGTGCCAGCAGCAAAATTTCTAGCGGGGACCAAGAGACCCAGTACTTC. It encodes CASSKISSGDQETQYF. The chain couples TRBV21-1 to TRBJ2-5; TRBD2 reflects the table's D call only, with no check against the DNA. TRBV21-1 constitutes a pseudogene. The CDR3 sequence is 16 residues long.

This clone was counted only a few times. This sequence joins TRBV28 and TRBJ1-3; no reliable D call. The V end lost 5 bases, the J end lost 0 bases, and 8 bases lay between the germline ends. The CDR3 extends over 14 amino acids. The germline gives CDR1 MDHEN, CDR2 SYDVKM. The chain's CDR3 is CASSKTSSGNTIYF. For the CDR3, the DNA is TGTGCCAGCAGTAAAACGAGCTCTGGAAACACCATATATTTT.

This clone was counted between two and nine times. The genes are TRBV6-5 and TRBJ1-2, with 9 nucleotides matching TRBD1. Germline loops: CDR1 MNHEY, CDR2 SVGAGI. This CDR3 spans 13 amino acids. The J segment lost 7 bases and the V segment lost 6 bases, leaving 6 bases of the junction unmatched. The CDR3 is CASSRDRDGGYTF. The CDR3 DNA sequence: TGTGCCAGCAGCAGGGACAGGGACGGTGGCTACACCTTC.

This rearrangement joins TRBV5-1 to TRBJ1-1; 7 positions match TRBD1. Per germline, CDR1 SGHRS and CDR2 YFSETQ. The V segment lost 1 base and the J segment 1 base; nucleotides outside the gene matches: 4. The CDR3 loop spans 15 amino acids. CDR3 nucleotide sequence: TGCGCCAGCAGCTTGCGGGGGACAGCGAACACTGAAGCTTTCTTT. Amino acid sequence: CASSLRGTANTEAFF.

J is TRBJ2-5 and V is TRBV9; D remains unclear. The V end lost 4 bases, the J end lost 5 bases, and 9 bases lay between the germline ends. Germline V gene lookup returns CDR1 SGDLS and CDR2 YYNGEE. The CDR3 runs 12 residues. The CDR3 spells CASSLPSETQYF. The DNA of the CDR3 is TGTGCCAGCAGCCTTCCGAGCGAGACCCAGTACTTC.

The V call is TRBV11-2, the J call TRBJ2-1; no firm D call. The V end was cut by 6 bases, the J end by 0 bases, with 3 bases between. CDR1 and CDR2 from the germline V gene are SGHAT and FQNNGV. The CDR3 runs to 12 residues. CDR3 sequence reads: CASRSSYNEQFF. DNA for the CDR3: TGTGCCAGCAGGAGCTCCTACAATGAGCAGTTCTTC.

CDR3 protein: CAWDGSSYNEQFF. CDR3 bases: TGTGCCTGGGACGGTAGCTCCTACAATGAGCAGTTCTTC. The chain links TRBV30 to TRBJ2-1; D not certain. Trimming cost V 5 bases and J 0 bases, with 8 bases left between them. CDR1 and CDR2 from the germline V gene are GTSNPN and SVGIG (reference sequence). The CDR3 length is 13 residues.

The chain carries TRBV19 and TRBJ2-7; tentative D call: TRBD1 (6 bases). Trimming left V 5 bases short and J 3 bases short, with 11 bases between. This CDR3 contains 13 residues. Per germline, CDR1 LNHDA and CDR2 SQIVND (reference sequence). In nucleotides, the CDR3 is TGTGCCAGTAGTTCGATACAGGGCTACGAGCAGTACTTC. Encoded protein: CASSSIQGYEQYF.

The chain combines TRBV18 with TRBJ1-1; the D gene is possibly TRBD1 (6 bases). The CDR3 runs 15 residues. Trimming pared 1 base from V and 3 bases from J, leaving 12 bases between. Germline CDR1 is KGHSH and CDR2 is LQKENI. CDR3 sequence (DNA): TGTGCCAGCTCACCACTCAGGGGCGCGTACACTGAAGCTTTCTTT. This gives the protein CASSPLRGAYTEAFF.